Below are 14 T cell receptor beta chains sequenced from a single sample in a study of cytomegalovirus exposure and HLA in healthy donors (dated by TCRdb to 2017 to 2019). Preparation of the library involved the immunoSEQ multiplex PCR assay. The table comes from immuneACCESS by way of TCRdb, which keeps in-frame sequences with V and J called. Part of the clones is missing from these tables; in studies checked, under half for an unresolved V gene and the rest for unknown reasons. The sample includes some 70,000 clones, with roughly 96% observed a single time. The ten largest clones capture more than 2% of the sample. Material: PBMCs. The receptors here all came from a young man in good health and CMV-seronegative.

This clone was detected once. The J gene is TRBJ1-1, the V gene TRBV5-4, with 7 bases identical to TRBD1. The ends lost 1 base at V and 6 bases at J; junction bases unmatched: 9. The CDR3 contains 15 residues. Per germline, CDR1 SGHNT and CDR2 YYREEE (reference sequence). DNA of the CDR3: TGTGCCAGCAGCTTGCGTCGGACAGGAGGGGCTGAAGCTTTCTTT. Translation: CASSLRRTGGAEAFF.

The chain is built from TRBV15 and TRBJ2-5, with 10 bases lining up with TRBD1. The CDR3 is 14 residues long. Germline values: CDR1 LNHNV, CDR2 YYDKDF (reference sequence). V gave up 6 bases and J gave up 5 bases; unmatched junction bases: 6. The CDR3 coding sequence is TGTGCCACCAGTGGGGACAGGGGTAGGGAGACCCAGTACTTC. Translation gives CATSGDRGRETQYF. The whole variable domain, remainder taken from reference TRBV15 and TRBJ2-5, is DAMVIQNPRYQVTQFGKPVTLSCSQTLNHNVMYWYQQKSSQAPKLLFHYYDKDFNNEADTPDNFQSRRPNTSFCFLDIRSPGLGDTAMYLCATSGDRGRETQYFGPGTRLLVL.

The chain carries TRBV6-6 and TRBJ1-1; D may be TRBD1 (6 bases). CDR3 size: 13 residues. CDR1 is MNHNY and CDR2 is SVGAGI in the germline V gene (reference sequence). Trimming stripped 10 bases from V and 0 bases from J, with 12 bases between. Here the CDR3 DNA reads TGTGCCACAACGCGGGGGCTGAACACTGAAGCTTTCTTT. It codes for CATTRGLNTEAFF.

The J gene is TRBJ1-1, the V gene TRBV4-2; no definite D call. The CDR3 consists of 13 residues. CDR1 and CDR2 from the germline V gene are LGHNA and YNFKEQ. V was shortened by 2 bases and J by 3 bases, with 7 bases between the two germline ends. The CDR3 reads CASSQLRYTEAFF. CDR3 coding DNA: TGTGCCAGCAGCCAACTGCGGTACACTGAAGCTTTCTTT.

The J gene is TRBJ1-5, the V gene TRBV28; the D gene is possibly TRBD1 (5 bases). Germline values: CDR1 MDHEN, CDR2 SYDVKM. V was cut by 5 bases and J by 5 bases, with 13 bases left in between. This CDR3 comprises 14 residues. The CDR3, as DNA: TGTGCCAGCAGTCCCTCGACAGAGTATCAGCCCCAGCATTTT. It specifies CASSPSTEYQPQHF.

The gene calls are TRBV6-5 and TRBJ2-7; perhaps TRBD1 as D (5 bases). CDR1 is MNHEY, CDR2 SVGAGI, per germline. V was clipped by 6 bases and J by 3 bases, with 9 bases between them. The CDR3 has 12 amino acids. CDR3 DNA sequence: TGTGCCAGCAGCCGTACAGGCTACGAGCAGTACTTC. This codes for CASSRTGYEQYF.

The genes are TRBV5-6 and TRBJ2-1; 10 bases align to TRBD2. J gave up 6 bases and V 3 bases, and 3 bases lay outside the gene matches. This CDR3 region has 14 residues. Per germline, CDR1 SGHDT and CDR2 YYEEEE. The CDR3 DNA sequence: TGTGCCAGCAGCTCCGGGACTAGCGTCAATGAGCAGTTCTTC. Protein sequence: CASSSGTSVNEQFF.

V usage is TRBV5-6 and J usage is TRBJ1-1; D might be TRBD1 (5 bases). The CDR3 length is 13 residues. The V end was cut by 7 bases, the J end by 4 bases, with 14 bases between. Germline V gives CDR1 SGHDT, CDR2 YYEEEE. The CDR3 coding sequence is TGTGCCAGCGGCGTTCAGGGTCTCACTGAAGCTTTCTTT. It translates to CASGVQGLTEAFF.

J is TRBJ2-7 and V is TRBV6-5; a weak D match, TRBD1 (6 bases). The CDR3 spans 15 residues. Germline CDR1 MNHEY, CDR2 SVGAGI. V was cut by 4 bases and J by 0 bases, with 13 bases left in between. The DNA of the CDR3 is TGTGCCAGCAGTTCCGACAGGCCGAGCTCCTACGAGCAGTACTTC. Its protein product is CASSSDRPSSYEQYF.

The rearrangement joins TRBV20-1 to TRBJ1-1, with D perhaps matching TRBD1 (6 bases). V lost 6 bases, J lost 7 bases, and 12 bases lay in between. From germline, CDR1 is DFQATT and CDR2 SNEGSKA (reference sequence). The CDR3 runs 11 residues. The CDR3 nucleotides are TGCAGTGCATCAGACAGGCTTGAAGCTTTCTTT. Its protein product is CSASDRLEAFF.

This CDR3 reads CASRARNGELFF. CDR3 in DNA: TGTGCCAGCAGAGCTAGGAACGGGGAGCTGTTTTTT. V usage is TRBV9 and J usage is TRBJ2-2, with no clear D. Trimming stripped 5 bases from V and 7 bases from J, with 9 bases between. The CDR3 spans 12 residues. Per the germline V gene, CDR1 is SGDLS and CDR2 is YYNGEE.

This CDR3 reads CASSMTLAGSDEQFF. CDR3 nucleotides: TGTGCCAGCAGCATGACACTAGCGGGATCCGATGAGCAGTTCTTC. This sequence joins TRBV5-4 and TRBJ2-1; 10 nucleotides align to TRBD2. From germline, CDR1 is SGHNT and CDR2 YYREEE (reference sequence). The V gene end was trimmed by 4 bases and the J gene end by 8 bases; junction bases not matched to a gene: 9. This CDR3 is 15 amino acids long. Drawing the rest from reference TRBV5-4 and TRBJ2-1, the complete variable domain is ETGVTQSPTHLIKTRGQQVTLRCSSQSGHNTVSWYQQALGQGPQFIFQYYREEENGRGNFPPRFSGLQFPNYSSELNVNALELDDSALYLCASSMTLAGSDEQFFGPGTRLTVL.

V gene TRBV19 combines with J gene TRBJ2-3, with TRBD2 as a possible D gene (6 bases). Germline V gene sequence: CDR1 LNHDA, CDR2 SQIVND (reference sequence). The V end lost 5 bases, the J end lost 0 bases, and 9 bases lay between the germline ends. The CDR3 is made up of 14 amino acids. CDR3 coding DNA: TGTGCCAGTAGTCTCAGCGGGAGCACAGATACGCAGTATTTT. Protein sequence: CASSLSGSTDTQYF.

V usage is TRBV11-3 and J usage is TRBJ1-1, with D possibly being TRBD1 (5 bases). Germline CDR1 and CDR2: SGHNT and YENEEA. The CDR3 runs 14 residues. Trimming removed 2 bases from V and 3 bases from J, with 10 bases in between. The CDR3 DNA reads as TGTGCCAGCAGCTTAAGGGAGGGGTACACTGAAGCTTTCTTT. This codes for CASSLREGYTEAFF.